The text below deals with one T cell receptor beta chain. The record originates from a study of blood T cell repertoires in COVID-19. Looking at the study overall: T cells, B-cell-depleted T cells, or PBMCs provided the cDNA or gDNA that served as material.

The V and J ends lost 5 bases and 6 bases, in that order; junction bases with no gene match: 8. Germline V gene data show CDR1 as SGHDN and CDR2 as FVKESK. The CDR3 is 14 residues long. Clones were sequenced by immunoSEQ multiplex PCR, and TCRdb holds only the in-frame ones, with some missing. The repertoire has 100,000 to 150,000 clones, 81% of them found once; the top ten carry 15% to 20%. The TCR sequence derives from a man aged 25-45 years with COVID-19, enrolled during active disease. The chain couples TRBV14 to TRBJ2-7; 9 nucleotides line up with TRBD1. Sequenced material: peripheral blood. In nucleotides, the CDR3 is TGTGCCAGCAGCACAGGGACAGGGTATCGCGAGCAGTACTTC. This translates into CASSTGTGYREQYF.